The 12 T cell receptor beta chains below come from one sample, sequenced in a study of T cells after yellow fever vaccination. TCRdb re-analysed the 5' RACE reads in MiXCR, keeping a single row per CDR3 protein. The sample lists some 100,000 distinct CDR3 sequences; almost 9% were seen once. The starting material was CD8+ T cells not binding an NS4B(214-222) dextramer, sorted from PBMCs, obtained roughly 15 days after the first yellow fever vaccination. The receptors come from a man aged 18-30 years who received the YFV17D yellow fever vaccine.

The chain combines TRBV6-1 with TRBJ2-5; no reliable D call. The V end lost 0 bases, the J end lost 5 bases, and 10 bases lay between the germline ends. This CDR3 spans 14 amino acids. Germline V gene lookup returns CDR1 MNHNS and CDR2 SASEGT. CDR3 residues: CASSEASPAETQYF. In DNA, the CDR3 is TGTGCCAGCAGTGAAGCGTCGCCGGCGGAGACCCAGTACTTC.

This clonotype turned up a few times. The gene calls are TRBV4-3 and TRBJ1-1, with D maybe TRBD1 (6 bases). The CDR3 has 16 residues. Germline V CDR1 and CDR2: LGHNA, YSLEER. The V end was cut by 4 bases, the J end by 3 bases, with 18 bases between. CDR3 amino acids: CASSRREGVVDTEAFF. The CDR3 DNA is TGCGCCAGCAGCCGGCGAGAGGGGGTAGTTGACACTGAAGCTTTCTTT.

The chain combines TRBV7-8 with TRBJ1-6; 7 nucleotides align to TRBD1. The V segment lost 10 bases and the J segment 8 bases; nucleotides outside the gene matches: 14. CDR3 length: 15 amino acids. CDR1 is SGHVS and CDR2 is FQNEAQ in the germline V gene. In DNA, the CDR3 is TGTGCCACAGACATTGCGAGACAGGGCGATTCACCCCTCCACTTT. As protein: CATDIARQGDSPLHF.

This clonotype was observed many times. This chain links TRBV6-1 with TRBJ2-1; D tentatively fits TRBD1 or TRBD2 (5 bases each). CDR1 is MNHNS, CDR2 SASEGT, per germline. Trimming pared 6 bases from V and 5 bases from J, leaving 14 bases between. The CDR3 spans 14 residues. CDR3 amino acids: CASSLAGAHNEQFF. DNA for the CDR3: TGTGCCAGCAGCCTCGCCGGGGCCCACAATGAGCAGTTCTTC.

Concerning this clonotype: This may stem from a read error, because a much larger clone lies one nucleotide away. The rearrangement joins TRBV4-3 to TRBJ2-4; 7 bases line up with TRBD1. This CDR3 has 15 amino acids. The ends lost 0 bases at V and 6 bases at J; junction bases unmatched: 5. Germline loops: CDR1 LGHNA, CDR2 YSLEER. The CDR3 is CASSQDTTGRNIQYF. CDR3 DNA: TGCGCCAGCAGCCAAGATACGACAGGGAGAAACATTCAGTACTTC.

The J gene is TRBJ2-4, the V gene TRBV5-4; tentative D call: TRBD1 (6 bases). The CDR3 extends over 14 amino acids. V was clipped by 1 base and J by 4 bases, with 9 bases between them. Germline CDR1 SGHNT, CDR2 YYREEE (reference sequence). The CDR3: CASSLSGTKNIQYF. In nucleotides, the CDR3 is TGTGCCAGCAGCTTGTCGGGGACAAAAAACATTCAGTACTTC.

J is TRBJ1-2 and V is TRBV20-1, with a tentative D call TRBD1 (6 bases). V was shortened by 2 bases and J by 1 base, with 11 bases between the two germline ends. This CDR3 is 14 amino acids long. CDR1 DFQATT and CDR2 SNEGSKA come from the germline V gene (reference sequence). CDR3 region: CSARRTDLNYGYTF. The DNA for the CDR3 is TGCAGTGCTAGAAGGACAGACCTTAACTATGGCTACACCTTC.

This clonotype was counted a few times. This chain links TRBV19 with TRBJ2-1, with 10 bases lining up with TRBD2. The CDR3 is 14 amino acids. The ends lost 5 bases at V and 6 bases at J; junction bases unmatched: 4. The germline gives CDR1 LNHDA, CDR2 SQIVND (reference sequence). In DNA, the CDR3 is TGTGCCAGTAGTCTAGCGGGGGTCCCCAATGAGCAGTTCTTC. This translates into CASSLAGVPNEQFF.

In this sample, this clonotype turned up a few times. CDR3 nucleotide sequence: TGTGCCAGCAGCCAAGATCAAAGACAGGTGAACACCGGGGAGCTGTTTTTT. Its protein is CASSQDQRQVNTGELFF. This rearrangement joins TRBV4-2 to TRBJ2-2; D possibly corresponds to TRBD1 (6 bases). The CDR3 length is 17 residues. Germline V lookup: CDR1 LGHNA, CDR2 YNFKEQ. The V gene lost 0 bases and the J gene lost 1 base, with 12 bases spanning the gap.

A few counts support this clonotype. The rearrangement links TRBV14 to TRBJ2-1, with D possibly TRBD2 on 7 matching bases. Per the germline V gene, CDR1 is SGHDN and CDR2 is FVKESK. Trimming took 4 bases from V and 2 from J, leaving 15 bases between them. The CDR3 has 16 residues. The CDR3 region is CASSPLGGPTYNEQFF. CDR3 bases: TGTGCCAGCAGCCCACTCGGGGGGCCTACCTACAATGAGCAGTTCTTC. The variable domain in full, with the rest retrieved from reference TRBV14 and TRBJ2-1, is EAGVTQFPSHSVIEKGQTVTLRCDPISGHDNLYWYRRVMGKEIKFLLHFVKESKQDESGMPNNRFLAERTGGTYSTLKVQPAELEDSGVYFCASSPLGGPTYNEQFFGPGTRLTVL.

There are a few counts of this clonotype. The J gene is TRBJ2-3, the V gene TRBV6-5; 12 nucleotides agree with TRBD2. The CDR3 spans 19 residues. The J segment lost 2 bases and the V segment lost 2 bases, leaving 11 bases of the junction unmatched. Germline loops: CDR1 MNHEY, CDR2 SVGAGI. CDR3 amino acids: CASSYLLAGGRADTDTQYF. The CDR3 nucleotides read TGTGCCAGCAGTTACCTCCTAGCGGGGGGGCGGGCTGACACAGATACGCAGTATTTT.

The chain uses TRBV6-1 and TRBJ1-5, with D possibly matching TRBD1 (5 bases). The CDR3 spans 13 residues. Deletions cut 6 bases from V and 7 bases from J, with 13 bases between. CDR1 and CDR2 from the germline V gene are MNHNS and SASEGT. This chain's CDR3 is CASSPGAEQPQHF. In DNA, the CDR3 is TGTGCCAGCAGCCCCGGGGCGGAGCAGCCCCAGCATTTT.